Following are 20 T cell receptor beta chains from one sample sequenced in a study of beta chain features in type 1 diabetes. Their target antigens are unknown. Expressed TCRB transcripts were sequenced because the entire RNA isolate underwent reverse transcription. Profiling relied on immunoSEQ multiplex PCR, and the TCRdb table lists in-frame clones only, not all of them. The data show 250,000 to 350,000 clones, with approximately 15% seen just once and approximately 0.015% held by the top ten. Study-wide results and caveats: Researchers report that Type 1 diabetes patients had moderately but significantly shorter TCRB CDR3s across all four CD4+ subsets.

Sequenced sample: naive CD4+ T cells from blood. Source of these receptors: a man aged 18 to 30 with type 1 diabetes.

This clone was recorded a few times. The same CDR3 can be traced to other DNA sequences in this sample. The chain couples TRBV18 to TRBJ1-1; the D is unclear. The CDR3 is made up of 13 amino acids. Trimming took off 6 bases at V and 1 base at J, with 9 bases between the two ends. Germline V CDR1 and CDR2: KGHSH, LQKENI. This CDR3 is CASSPGENTEAFF. CDR3 DNA: TGTGCCAGCTCCCCAGGAGAGAACACTGAAGCTTTCTTT. Full variable domain (missing parts from reference TRBV18 and TRBJ1-1): NAGVMQNPRHLVRRRGQEARLRCSPMKGHSHVYWYRQLPEEGLKFMVYLQKENIIDESGMPKERFSAEFPKEGPSILRIQQVVRGDSAAYFCASSPGENTEAFFGQGTRLTVV.

The CDR3 is CASSPRTGVIYEQYF. The CDR3 nucleotides are TGCGCCAGCAGCCCCAGGACAGGAGTCATCTACGAGCAGTACTTC. V and J are TRBV5-1 and TRBJ2-7; 7 bases are a match to TRBD1. V trimming: 4 bases; J trimming: 3 bases; junction bases outside the gene matches: 10. From germline, CDR1 is SGHRS and CDR2 YFSETQ. This CDR3 is built from 15 residues.

This clone was seen more than once but under ten times. The rearrangement links TRBV29-1 to TRBJ1-1, with unresolved D. The germline V gene encodes CDR1 SQVTM and CDR2 ANQGSEA. The CDR3 has 14 amino acids. The V and J ends lost 2 bases and 1 base respectively, with 11 bases between them. As DNA, the CDR3 is TGCAGCGTTGAAAGTCAGTTATCGAACACTGAAGCTTTCTTT. Protein: CSVESQLSNTEAFF.

The gene calls are TRBV2 and TRBJ2-2, with TRBD1 identical over 8 bases. V shed 7 bases, J shed 6 bases, and the junction held 4 bases outside the gene matches. This CDR3 contains 13 residues. The germline V gene encodes CDR1 SNHLY and CDR2 FYNNEI. The CDR3 coding sequence is TGTGCCAGCACAGGGGGCAGGGCCGGGGAGCTGTTTTTT. Encoded protein: CASTGGRAGELFF.

Remarks on this clone: Other DNA variants within this sample encode the same CDR3. This chain links TRBV18 with TRBJ2-1, with D maybe TRBD1 (5 bases). Germline V gene data show CDR1 as KGHSH and CDR2 as LQKENI. Trimming shortened V by 2 bases and J by 2 bases, and 7 bases separated the two germline ends. CDR3 length equals 14 residues. The CDR3 DNA is TGTGCCAGCTCACCAGACAGAACCTACAATGAGCAGTTCTTC. Encoded protein: CASSPDRTYNEQFF. The variable domain in full, with the rest retrieved from reference TRBV18 and TRBJ2-1, is NAGVMQNPRHLVRRRGQEARLRCSPMKGHSHVYWYRQLPEEGLKFMVYLQKENIIDESGMPKERFSAEFPKEGPSILRIQQVVRGDSAAYFCASSPDRTYNEQFFGPGTRLTVL.

In its sample, this clone was seen a few times. CDR3 sequence reads: CASSVVGQGKETQYF. In nucleotides, the CDR3 is TGTGCCAGCAGCGTAGTAGGACAGGGTAAAGAGACCCAGTACTTC. The chain employs TRBV9 and TRBJ2-5, with 8 bases aligning to TRBD1. The CDR3 sequence is 15 residues long. The germline V gene encodes CDR1 SGDLS and CDR2 YYNGEE. V trimming: 0 bases; J trimming: 3 bases; junction bases outside the gene matches: 4.

This chain connects TRBV28 to TRBJ2-1; 8 bases are a match to TRBD2. Germline V lookup: CDR1 MDHEN, CDR2 SYDVKM. The CDR3 loop spans 14 amino acids. Unmatched junction bases numbered 4, after V lost 6 bases and J lost 3 bases. The CDR3 sequence: CASRLAGSYNEQFF. The DNA of the CDR3 is TGTGCCAGCAGATTAGCGGGAAGCTACAATGAGCAGTTCTTC.

The rearrangement uses TRBV2 and TRBJ2-1, with TRBD2 matching 12 bases. Trimming at V came to 5 bases and at J to 6 bases, leaving 2 bases not matched to a gene. Looked up from germline, CDR1 is SNHLY and CDR2 is FYNNEI. The CDR3 is 14 amino acids. CDR3 in amino acids: CASSRTSGANEQFF. The CDR3 DNA sequence: TGTGCCAGCAGTCGGACTAGCGGGGCCAATGAGCAGTTCTTC. Variable domain in full (rest from reference TRBV2 and TRBJ2-1): EPEVTQTPSHQVTQMGQEVILRCVPISNHLYFYWYRQILGQKVEFLVSFYNNEISEKSEIFDDQFSVERPDGSNFTLKIRSTKLEDSAMYFCASSRTSGANEQFFGPGTRLTVL.

The chain recombines TRBV5-6 with TRBJ2-3; TRBD1 matches at 8 bases. Germline-derived CDR1 and CDR2 are SGHDT and YYEEEE. The J segment lost 1 base and the V segment lost 4 bases, leaving 5 bases of the junction unmatched. The CDR3 spans 15 residues. The CDR3 sequence is CASSHPGQGTDTQYF. The CDR3 nucleotides read TGTGCCAGCAGCCACCCGGGACAGGGCACAGATACGCAGTATTTT.

This clone has more than one count but fewer than ten. The chain links TRBV5-4 to TRBJ2-3; D gene ambiguous. Germline V gene data show CDR1 as SGHNT and CDR2 as YYREEE (reference sequence). V was cut by 1 base and J by 1 base, with 7 bases left in between. The length of the CDR3 is 14 residues. The CDR3, as DNA: TGTGCCAGCAGCTTGAGTCAGGGCACAGATACGCAGTATTTT. Protein product: CASSLSQGTDTQYF.

This clone was counted between two and nine times. The chain carries TRBV19 and TRBJ1-6; a weak D match, TRBD1 (6 bases). Trimming took 3 bases from V and 11 from J, leaving 11 bases between them. The germline V gene has CDR1 LNHDA and CDR2 SQIVND (reference sequence). This CDR3 is 13 amino acids long. CDR3 region: CASSIQGRTPLHF. Written as DNA, the CDR3 is TGTGCCAGTAGTATCCAGGGGCGTACACCCCTCCACTTT.

The genes are TRBV27 and TRBJ1-2; 8 bases agree with TRBD1. CDR1 is MNHEY, CDR2 SMNVEV, per germline (reference sequence). V lost 5 bases and J lost 6; bases outside the gene matches: 8. The CDR3 totals 14 residues. The chain's CDR3 is CASSPPGQGDGYTF. CDR3 DNA: TGTGCCAGCAGTCCGCCTGGACAGGGAGATGGCTACACCTTC.

This sequence joins TRBV18 and TRBJ2-7; possibly TRBD1 for D (6 bases). The V gene lost 2 bases and the J gene lost 1 base, with 12 bases spanning the gap. CDR3 length: 15 amino acids. Germline V lookup: CDR1 KGHSH, CDR2 LQKENI. The CDR3 reads CASSPFRDTSYEQYF. The CDR3 region has the DNA TGTGCCAGCTCACCATTCCGGGACACTTCCTACGAGCAGTACTTC.

The table lists this clone with a few counts. V and J are TRBV27 and TRBJ2-7; 10 bases match TRBD2. The CDR3 consists of 14 residues. Germline V CDR1 and CDR2: MNHEY, SMNVEV (reference sequence). Trimming removed 6 bases from V and 0 bases from J; junction bases left unmatched: 2. CDR3: CASRTSGVSYEQYF. In nucleotides, the CDR3 is TGTGCCAGCAGAACTAGCGGGGTCTCCTACGAGCAGTACTTC.

This rearrangement joins TRBV30 to TRBJ2-5; 8 nucleotides match TRBD1. This CDR3 has 13 amino acids. Unmatched junction bases numbered 7, after V lost 5 bases and J lost 5 bases. Germline-derived CDR1 and CDR2 are GTSNPN and SVGIG (reference sequence). The CDR3 is CAWDRGGWETQYF. The CDR3 region has the DNA TGTGCCTGGGACAGGGGAGGATGGGAGACCCAGTACTTC.

In its sample, this clone was seen a few times. The chain links TRBV30 to TRBJ2-5, with 9 bases lining up with TRBD1. With the DNA end fitting TRBJ2-7 better, the J assignment may be wrong. The germline gives CDR1 GTSNPN, CDR2 SVGIG (reference sequence). This CDR3 has 13 amino acids. The DNA of the CDR3 is TGTGCCTGGAAGGGACAGGGTACCTACGAGCAGTACTTC. Translation: CAWKGQGTYEQYF.

The chain employs TRBV29-1 and TRBJ1-4, with D unclear. There are 14 residues in the CDR3. Germline CDR1 is SQVTM and CDR2 is ANQGSEA. The V end lost 4 bases, the J end lost 6 bases, and 15 bases lay between the germline ends. For the CDR3, the DNA is TGCAGCGTTGGCCCCGCCGGGGTTGATGAAAAACTGTTTTTT. Its translation is CSVGPAGVDEKLFF.

The V call is TRBV28, the J call TRBJ2-7, with 9 bases aligning to TRBD2. Germline lookup yields CDR1 MDHEN and CDR2 SYDVKM. This CDR3 has 18 amino acids. V trimming: 2 bases; J trimming: 2 bases; junction bases outside the gene matches: 13. CDR3 sequence: CASSLNSPGLAGTYEQYF. CDR3 DNA: TGTGCCAGCAGTTTAAACTCCCCGGGACTAGCAGGGACCTACGAGCAGTACTTC.

The chain joins TRBV5-4 to TRBJ1-2, with D uncertain. The CDR3 runs to 13 residues. Trimming stripped 5 bases from V and 3 bases from J, with 11 bases between. Germline V gene lookup returns CDR1 SGHNT and CDR2 YYREEE (reference sequence). This chain's CDR3 is CASRQDWDYGYTF. In DNA, the CDR3 is TGTGCCAGCAGGCAGGACTGGGACTATGGCTACACCTTC. Supplemented by reference TRBV5-4 and TRBJ1-2, the full variable domain reads ETGVTQSPTHLIKTRGQQVTLRCSSQSGHNTVSWYQQALGQGPQFIFQYYREEENGRGNFPPRFSGLQFPNYSSELNVNALELDDSALYLCASRQDWDYGYTFGSGTRLTVV.

This clone has only a few counts. This chain connects TRBV7-2 to TRBJ2-1; 8 bases match TRBD2. The trim removed 6 bases at V and 9 bases at J, leaving 16 bases unmatched. This CDR3 comprises 16 residues. The germline CDR1 and CDR2 sequences are SGHTA and FQGNSA. The CDR3: CASRRSGTSRLGEQFF. The CDR3 nucleotides are TGTGCCAGCAGGAGGTCCGGGACTAGTCGATTGGGTGAGCAGTTCTTC.